Following are 21 T cell receptor beta chains from one sample sequenced in a study of technical replicates of blood from a handful of donors. Generated by immunoSEQ multiplex PCR, the TCRdb table keeps only in-frame clones and is missing some. Among 80,000 or so clones, 95% to 98% were seen once, and the ten largest hold approximately 0.2%. Sequences were obtained from T cells isolated from PBMCs. Receptors were obtained from a human donor in good health.

This clone was seen just once. V usage is TRBV7-3 and J usage is TRBJ2-5, with D tentatively TRBD1 (5 bases). V was trimmed by 5 bases and J by 5 bases, leaving 12 bases between them. The germline V gene encodes CDR1 SGHTA and CDR2 FQGTGA. The CDR3 extends over 13 amino acids. CDR3 sequence: CASSQTEEETQYF. DNA of the CDR3: TGTGCCAGCAGCCAGACAGAAGAGGAGACCCAGTACTTC.

The genes are TRBV5-4 and TRBJ1-3; 9 bases align to TRBD1. The CDR3 is made up of 16 amino acids. V lost 3 bases to trimming and J lost 2 bases; unmatched junction nucleotides: 6. Germline loops: CDR1 SGHNT, CDR2 YYREEE (reference sequence). The CDR3 DNA is TGTGCCAGCAGCTCCCGACAGGGGGTGGCTGGAAACACCATATATTTT. It is translated as CASSSRQGVAGNTIYF.

The chain recombines TRBV10-3 with TRBJ1-1, with 9 positions matching TRBD1. This CDR3 has 18 residues. Germline trimming cut 2 bases from V and 6 bases from J; bases unmatched to any gene: 16. The V gene's germline CDR1 is ENHRY and CDR2 SYGVKD. CDR3 coding DNA: TGTGCCATCAGTGAGACGGTGGGGACAGGGTCTGGTCATGCTGAAGCTTTCTTT. It codes for CAISETVGTGSGHAEAFF.

CDR3: CASSLFSPYRQPVISEAFF. In DNA, the CDR3 is TGTGCCAGCAGCTTGTTTTCCCCGTACAGGCAACCGGTGATTTCTGAAGCTTTCTTT. The rearrangement links TRBV11-2 to TRBJ1-1; possible D gene TRBD1, 5 bases. The V end lost 3 bases, the J end lost 6 bases, and 29 bases lay between the germline ends. CDR3 length: 19 residues. CDR1 SGHAT and CDR2 FQNNGV come from the germline V gene.

V usage is TRBV29-1 and J usage is TRBJ2-7, with 8 bases fitting TRBD2. V trimming: 5 bases; J trimming: 0 bases; junction bases outside the gene matches: 6. The CDR3 totals 14 residues. CDR1 SQVTM and CDR2 ANQGSEA come from the germline V gene. Here the CDR3 DNA reads TGCAGCGTTACCGGGGGGGAGACCTCCTACGAGCAGTACTTC. This codes for CSVTGGETSYEQYF.

The chain joins TRBV5-8 to TRBJ1-1; TRBD1 is a possible D gene (5 bases). The CDR3 length is 13 residues. V was trimmed by 5 bases and J by 6 bases, leaving 14 bases between them. In germline, CDR1 is SGHTS, CDR2 YDEGEE. The chain's CDR3 is CASSLDPGPEAFF. CDR3 DNA: TGTGCCAGCAGTCTGGACCCAGGGCCTGAAGCTTTCTTT.

The chain employs TRBV7-2 and TRBJ2-1; D perhaps matches TRBD2 (6 bases). The CDR3 extends over 16 amino acids. The germline CDR1 and CDR2 sequences are SGHTA and FQGNSA. V was trimmed by 4 bases and J by 7 bases, leaving 20 bases between them. The CDR3 loop reads CASSSLPGRRGNEQFF. The DNA of the CDR3 is TGTGCCAGCAGCTCCCTCCCAGGTCGGCGGGGTAATGAGCAGTTCTTC.

The chain has TRBV9 and TRBJ2-7; 7 bases match TRBD2. CDR1 and CDR2 (germline): SGDLS, YYNGEE. Trimming at V came to 0 bases and at J to 5 bases, leaving 8 bases not matched to a gene. The CDR3 has 15 residues. This CDR3 is CASSVGAGAFHEQYF. In DNA form, the CDR3 reads TGTGCCAGCAGCGTAGGGGCGGGAGCCTTCCACGAGCAGTACTTC.

J is TRBJ2-5 and V is TRBV30, with TRBD1 matching 8 bases. V gave up 2 bases and J gave up 1 base; unmatched junction bases: 6. This CDR3 region has 15 residues. Germline V gene data show CDR1 as GTSNPN and CDR2 as SVGIG (reference sequence). The CDR3 protein is CAWSPGQGLQETQYF. The CDR3 nucleotides are TGTGCCTGGAGTCCTGGACAGGGCCTCCAAGAGACCCAGTACTTC.

The chain links TRBV4-1 to TRBJ2-7; 10 bases are shared with TRBD2. CDR3 length: 15 amino acids. V shed 4 bases, J shed 2 bases, and the junction held 5 bases outside the gene matches. Germline-derived CDR1 and CDR2 are MGHRA and YSYEKL. CDR3 sequence reads: CASSPRTSGPYEQYF. The CDR3 DNA is TGCGCCAGCAGCCCCCGGACTAGCGGCCCCTACGAGCAGTACTTC.

V usage is TRBV5-6 and J usage is TRBJ1-1; possibly TRBD1 for D (6 bases). V shed 4 bases and J shed 10 bases, with 14 bases lying between them. Germline values: CDR1 SGHDT, CDR2 YYEEEE. The CDR3 is 12 residues long. This CDR3 reads CASSQGNFGAFF. The CDR3, as DNA: TGTGCCAGCAGCCAGGGGAATTTCGGAGCTTTCTTT.

The rearrangement uses TRBV6-5 and TRBJ2-5; maybe TRBD2 (5 bases). From germline, CDR1 is MNHEY and CDR2 SVGAGI. The V end lost 6 bases, the J end lost 4 bases, and 12 bases lay between the germline ends. The CDR3 length is 13 residues. CDR3 sequence reads: CASSRGKGETQYF. CDR3 DNA sequence: TGTGCCAGCAGCCGGGGAAAGGGAGAGACCCAGTACTTC.

The rearrangement links TRBV4-1 to TRBJ2-7; D may be TRBD2 (6 bases). Germline V gene lookup returns CDR1 MGHRA and CDR2 YSYEKL. This CDR3 comprises 14 residues. With 11 bases removed from V and 0 bases from J, the gap between germline ends came to 17 bases. In DNA form, the CDR3 reads TGCGCCGGTCGCGGGGACTTCAGCTCCTACGAGCAGTACTTC. Protein: CAGRGDFSSYEQYF.

CDR3 loop: CASSFGSGRLRGSNEQFF. In DNA, the CDR3 is TGCGCCAGCAGCTTTGGGAGCGGGAGGTTAAGGGGGTCCAATGAGCAGTTCTTC. The chain combines TRBV5-1 with TRBJ2-1; TRBD2 matches 9 bases. The CDR3 sequence is 18 residues long. V shed 2 bases and J 6 bases; nucleotides not matched to a gene: 15. CDR1 is SGHRS, CDR2 YFSETQ, per germline.

The V and J genes are TRBV5-6 and TRBJ2-7; no firm D call. Germline assignment: CDR1 SGHDT and CDR2 YYEEEE. Trimming pared 4 bases from V and 5 bases from J, leaving 13 bases between. The CDR3 sequence is 13 residues long. CDR3: CASSTIQVDEQYF. In DNA, the CDR3 is TGTGCCAGCAGCACAATCCAGGTTGACGAGCAGTACTTC.

V and J are TRBV9 and TRBJ1-1; weak D call: TRBD1 (6 bases). Deletions cut 0 bases from V and 0 bases from J, with 12 bases between. CDR3 size: 16 residues. CDR1 is SGDLS and CDR2 is YYNGEE in the germline V gene. The CDR3 protein is CASSVGTGTMNTEAFF. The CDR3 nucleotides are TGTGCCAGCAGCGTAGGTACCGGGACAATGAACACTGAAGCTTTCTTT.

The chain has TRBV2 and TRBJ2-3, with 13 bases lining up with TRBD2. Losses at the gene ends were 6 bases for V and 2 bases for J; bases not matched to a gene: 5. Germline CDR1 reads SNHLY; CDR2 reads FYNNEI. The CDR3 covers 16 residues. The CDR3 sequence is CASRPGLAGVTDTQYF. Here the CDR3 DNA reads TGTGCCAGCAGGCCTGGACTAGCGGGGGTCACAGATACGCAGTATTTT. Full variable domain (remainder filled in from reference TRBV2 and TRBJ2-3): EPEVTQTPSHQVTQMGQEVILRCVPISNHLYFYWYRQILGQKVEFLVSFYNNEISEKSEIFDDQFSVERPDGSNFTLKIRSTKLEDSAMYFCASRPGLAGVTDTQYFGPGTRLTVL.

The CDR3 spells CASSPGTGYEQFF. The DNA for the CDR3 is TGCGCCAGCAGCCCCGGGACAGGGTATGAGCAGTTCTTC. V gene TRBV5-1 combines with J gene TRBJ2-1, with 9 bases aligning to TRBD1. Germline V gives CDR1 SGHRS, CDR2 YFSETQ. The CDR3 totals 13 residues. The V segment lost 4 bases and the J segment 8 bases; nucleotides outside the gene matches: 4.

In the case of this clone: A junction boundary mismatches the germline segment, possibly from a read error. This chain uses TRBV27 with TRBJ1-1; D may be TRBD1 (5 bases). The length of the CDR3 is 14 residues. Germline CDR1 MNHEY, CDR2 SMNVEV (reference sequence). This CDR3 reads CASGLLGAAAEAFF. The CDR3 DNA sequence: TGTGCCAGCGGTTTATTAGGGGCAGCCGCTGAAGCTTTCTTT.

The chain uses TRBV9 and TRBJ1-1, with 8 bases lining up with TRBD1. The V gene end was trimmed by 3 bases and the J gene end by 4 bases; junction bases not matched to a gene: 8. The germline V gene has CDR1 SGDLS and CDR2 YYNGEE. The CDR3 has 15 residues. DNA for the CDR3: TGTGCCAGCAGCGGACGACAGGGGCGGAGCACTGAAGCTTTCTTT. Its protein is CASSGRQGRSTEAFF.

J is TRBJ2-7 and V is TRBV10-3; TRBD2 aligns across 8 bases. The J segment lost 5 bases and the V segment lost 5 bases, leaving 11 bases of the junction unmatched. This CDR3 is 15 amino acids long. The germline V gene encodes CDR1 ENHRY and CDR2 SYGVKD. CDR3 nucleotide sequence: TGTGCCATCAGTCTCCGGGGGGGGCCGGCTAACGAGCAGTACTTC. Its protein product is CAISLRGGPANEQYF.